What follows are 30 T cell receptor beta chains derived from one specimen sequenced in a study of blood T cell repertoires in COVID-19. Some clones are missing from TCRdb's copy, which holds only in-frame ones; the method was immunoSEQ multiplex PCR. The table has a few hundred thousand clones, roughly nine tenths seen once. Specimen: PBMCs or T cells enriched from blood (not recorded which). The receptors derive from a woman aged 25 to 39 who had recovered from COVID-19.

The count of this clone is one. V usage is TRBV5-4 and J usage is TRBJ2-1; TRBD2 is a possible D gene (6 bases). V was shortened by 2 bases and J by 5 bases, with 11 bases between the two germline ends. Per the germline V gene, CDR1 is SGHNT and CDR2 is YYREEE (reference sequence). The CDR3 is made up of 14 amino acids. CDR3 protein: CASSFGGENNEQFF. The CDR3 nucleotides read TGTGCCAGCAGCTTTGGCGGGGAAAACAATGAGCAGTTCTTC.

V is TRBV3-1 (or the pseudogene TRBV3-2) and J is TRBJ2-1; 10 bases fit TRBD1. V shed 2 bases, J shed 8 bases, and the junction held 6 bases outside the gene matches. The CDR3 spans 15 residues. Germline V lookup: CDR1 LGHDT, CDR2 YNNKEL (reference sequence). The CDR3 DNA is TGTGCCAGCAGCCAAAGGGGACAGGGGAGAGATGAGCAGTTCTTC. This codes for CASSQRGQGRDEQFF.

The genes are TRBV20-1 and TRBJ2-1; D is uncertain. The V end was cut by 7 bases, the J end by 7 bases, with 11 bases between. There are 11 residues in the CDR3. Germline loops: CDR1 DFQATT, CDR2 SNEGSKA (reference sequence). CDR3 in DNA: TGCAGTGTACCCTACGCGAATGAGCAGTTCTTC. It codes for CSVPYANEQFF.

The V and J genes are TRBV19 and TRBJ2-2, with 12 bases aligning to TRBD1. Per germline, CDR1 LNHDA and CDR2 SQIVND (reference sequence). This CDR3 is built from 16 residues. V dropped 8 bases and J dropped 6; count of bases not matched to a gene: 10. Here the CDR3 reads CASYPRDRGRAGELFF. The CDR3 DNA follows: TGTGCCAGTTATCCCCGGGACAGGGGGCGCGCCGGGGAGCTGTTTTTT.

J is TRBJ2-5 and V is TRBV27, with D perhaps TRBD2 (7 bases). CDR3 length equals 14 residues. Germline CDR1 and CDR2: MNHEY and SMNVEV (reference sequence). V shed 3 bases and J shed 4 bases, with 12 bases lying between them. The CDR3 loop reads CASSFFGGRETQYF. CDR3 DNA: TGTGCCAGCAGTTTTTTCGGGGGGCGAGAGACCCAGTACTTC.

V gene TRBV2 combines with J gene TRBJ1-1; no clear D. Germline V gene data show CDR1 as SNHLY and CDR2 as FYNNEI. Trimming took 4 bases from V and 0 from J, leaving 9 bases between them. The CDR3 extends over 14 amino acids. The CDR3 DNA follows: TGTGCCAGCAGTGTTGGTCAGTTGAACACTGAAGCTTTCTTT. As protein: CASSVGQLNTEAFF. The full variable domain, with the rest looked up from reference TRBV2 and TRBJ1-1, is EPEVTQTPSHQVTQMGQEVILRCVPISNHLYFYWYRQILGQKVEFLVSFYNNEISEKSEIFDDQFSVERPDGSNFTLKIRSTKLEDSAMYFCASSVGQLNTEAFFGQGTRLTVV.

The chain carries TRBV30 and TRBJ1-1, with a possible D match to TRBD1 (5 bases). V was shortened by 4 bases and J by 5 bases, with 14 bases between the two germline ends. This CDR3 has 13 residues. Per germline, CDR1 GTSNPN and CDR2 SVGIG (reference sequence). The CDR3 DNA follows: TGTGCCTGGACCTCCCGGGGGGGGACTGAAGCTTTCTTT. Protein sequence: CAWTSRGGTEAFF.

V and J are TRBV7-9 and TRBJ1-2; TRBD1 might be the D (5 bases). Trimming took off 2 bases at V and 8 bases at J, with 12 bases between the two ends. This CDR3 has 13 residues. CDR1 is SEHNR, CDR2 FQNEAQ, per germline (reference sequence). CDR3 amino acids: CASSLTGSWGYTF. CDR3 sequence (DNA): TGTGCCAGCAGCTTAACAGGTTCCTGGGGCTACACCTTC.

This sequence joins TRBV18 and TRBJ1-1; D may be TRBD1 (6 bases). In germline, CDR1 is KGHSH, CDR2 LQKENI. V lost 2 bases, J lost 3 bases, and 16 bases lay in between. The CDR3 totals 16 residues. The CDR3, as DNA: TGTGCCAGCTCACCAAGAGACAGGATATCGGACACTGAAGCTTTCTTT. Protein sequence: CASSPRDRISDTEAFF.

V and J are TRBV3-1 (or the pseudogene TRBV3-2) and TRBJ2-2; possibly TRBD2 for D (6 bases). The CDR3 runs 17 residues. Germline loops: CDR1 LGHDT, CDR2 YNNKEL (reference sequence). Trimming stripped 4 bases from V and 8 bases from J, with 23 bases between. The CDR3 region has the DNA TGTGCCAGCAGCCTCCTGTCGCGGGGCCCAGCGGCGGGGGAGCTGTTTTTT. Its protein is CASSLLSRGPAAGELFF.

The CDR3 DNA reads as TGCGCCAGCAGCCCCTATACTAGCGGAGAGACCCAGTACTTC. Amino acid sequence: CASSPYTSGETQYF. The chain links TRBV5-1 to TRBJ2-5, with 8 bases that match TRBD2. The CDR3 totals 14 residues. The germline V gene has CDR1 SGHRS and CDR2 YFSETQ. Trimming took 4 bases from V and 4 from J; bases not matched to a gene: 6. Complete variable domain (other parts from reference TRBV5-1 and TRBJ2-5): KAGVTQTPRYLIKTRGQQVTLSCSPISGHRSVSWYQQTPGQGLQFLFEYFSETQRNKGNFPGRFSGRQFSNSRSEMNVSTLELGDSALYLCASSPYTSGETQYFGPGTRLLVL.

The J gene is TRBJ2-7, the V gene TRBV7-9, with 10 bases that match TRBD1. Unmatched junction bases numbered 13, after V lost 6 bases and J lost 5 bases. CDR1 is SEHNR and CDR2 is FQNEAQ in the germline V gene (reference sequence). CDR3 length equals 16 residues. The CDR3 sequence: CASSREPGTGVHEQYF. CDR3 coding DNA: TGTGCCAGCAGTCGAGAACCCGGGACAGGGGTTCACGAGCAGTACTTC.

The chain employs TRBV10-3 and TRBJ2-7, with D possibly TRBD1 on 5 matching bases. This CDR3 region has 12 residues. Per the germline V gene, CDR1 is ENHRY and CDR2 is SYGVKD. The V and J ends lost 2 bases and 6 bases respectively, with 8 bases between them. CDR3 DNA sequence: TGTGCCATCAGTGAGGGGGCCCGCGAGCAGTACTTC. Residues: CAISEGAREQYF.

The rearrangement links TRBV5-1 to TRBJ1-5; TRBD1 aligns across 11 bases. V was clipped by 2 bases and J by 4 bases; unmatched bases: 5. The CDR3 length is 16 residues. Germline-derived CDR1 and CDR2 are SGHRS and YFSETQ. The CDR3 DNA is TGCGCCAGCAGCTTCGGGACAGGGGGTATGAATCAGCCCCAGCATTTT. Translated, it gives CASSFGTGGMNQPQHF.

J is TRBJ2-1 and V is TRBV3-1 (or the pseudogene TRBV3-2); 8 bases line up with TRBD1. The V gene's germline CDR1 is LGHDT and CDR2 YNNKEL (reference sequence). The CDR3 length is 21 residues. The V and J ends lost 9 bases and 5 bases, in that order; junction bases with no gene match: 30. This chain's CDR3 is CARISSHKGQVVYSTDNEQFF. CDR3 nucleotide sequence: TGTGCCAGGATTAGCTCGCATAAGGGACAGGTAGTTTATTCGACGGACAATGAGCAGTTCTTC.

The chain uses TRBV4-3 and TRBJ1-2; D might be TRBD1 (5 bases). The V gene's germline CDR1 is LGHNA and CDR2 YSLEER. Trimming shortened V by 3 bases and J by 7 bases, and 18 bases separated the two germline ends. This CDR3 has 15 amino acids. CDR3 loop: CASSHGGAGYLGYTF. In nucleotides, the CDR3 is TGCGCCAGCAGCCATGGAGGGGCAGGGTATCTTGGCTACACCTTC.

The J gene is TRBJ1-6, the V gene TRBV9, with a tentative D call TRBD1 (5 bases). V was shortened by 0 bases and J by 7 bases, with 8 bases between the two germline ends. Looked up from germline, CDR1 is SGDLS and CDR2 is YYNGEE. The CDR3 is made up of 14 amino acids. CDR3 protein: CASSVGQLNSPLHF. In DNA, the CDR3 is TGTGCCAGCAGCGTAGGACAGTTGAATTCACCCCTCCACTTT.

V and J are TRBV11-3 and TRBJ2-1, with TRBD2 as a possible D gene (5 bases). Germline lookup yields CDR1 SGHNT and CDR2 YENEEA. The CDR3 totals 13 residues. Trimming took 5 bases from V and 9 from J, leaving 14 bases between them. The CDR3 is CASSPRLGSEQFF. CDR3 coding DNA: TGTGCCAGCAGCCCACGCCTTGGGAGTGAGCAGTTCTTC.

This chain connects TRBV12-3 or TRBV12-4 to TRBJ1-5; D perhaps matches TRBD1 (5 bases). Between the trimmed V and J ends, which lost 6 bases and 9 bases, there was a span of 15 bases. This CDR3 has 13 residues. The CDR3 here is CASRKEGQGPQHF. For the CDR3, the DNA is TGTGCCAGCAGAAAGGAGGGCCAGGGGCCCCAGCATTTT.

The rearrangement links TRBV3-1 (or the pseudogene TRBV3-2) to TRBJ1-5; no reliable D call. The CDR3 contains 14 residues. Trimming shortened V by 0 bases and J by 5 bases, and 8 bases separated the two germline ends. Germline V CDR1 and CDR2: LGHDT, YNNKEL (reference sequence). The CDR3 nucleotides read TGTGCCAGCAGCCAAGATCCAGATTATCAGCCCCAGCATTTT. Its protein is CASSQDPDYQPQHF.

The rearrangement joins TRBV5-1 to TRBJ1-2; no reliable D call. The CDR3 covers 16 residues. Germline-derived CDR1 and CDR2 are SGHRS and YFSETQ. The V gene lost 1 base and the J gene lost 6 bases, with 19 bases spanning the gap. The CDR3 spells CASSLSLRGSGDGYTF. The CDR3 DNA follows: TGCGCCAGCAGCTTGAGCCTTCGTGGGTCCGGGGATGGCTACACCTTC. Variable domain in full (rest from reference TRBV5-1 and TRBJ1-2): KAGVTQTPRYLIKTRGQQVTLSCSPISGHRSVSWYQQTPGQGLQFLFEYFSETQRNKGNFPGRFSGRQFSNSRSEMNVSTLELGDSALYLCASSLSLRGSGDGYTFGSGTRLTVV.

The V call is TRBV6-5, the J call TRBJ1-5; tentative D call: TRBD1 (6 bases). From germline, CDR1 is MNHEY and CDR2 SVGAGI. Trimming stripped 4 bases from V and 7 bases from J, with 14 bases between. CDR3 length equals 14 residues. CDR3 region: CASSWTAVGQPQHF. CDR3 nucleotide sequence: TGTGCCAGCAGTTGGACAGCTGTCGGCCAGCCCCAGCATTTT.

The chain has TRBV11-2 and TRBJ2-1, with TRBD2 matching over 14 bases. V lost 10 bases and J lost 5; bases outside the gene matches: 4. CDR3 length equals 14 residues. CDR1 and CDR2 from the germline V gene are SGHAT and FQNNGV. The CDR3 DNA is TGTGCCACCAAGGGACTAGCGGGGGACAATGAGCAGTTCTTC. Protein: CATKGLAGDNEQFF.

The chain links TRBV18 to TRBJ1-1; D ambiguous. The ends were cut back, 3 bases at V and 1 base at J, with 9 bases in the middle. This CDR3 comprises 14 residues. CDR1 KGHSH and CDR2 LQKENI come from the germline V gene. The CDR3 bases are TGTGCCAGCTCACCGGGTGGGCCGAACACTGAAGCTTTCTTT. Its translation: CASSPGGPNTEAFF.

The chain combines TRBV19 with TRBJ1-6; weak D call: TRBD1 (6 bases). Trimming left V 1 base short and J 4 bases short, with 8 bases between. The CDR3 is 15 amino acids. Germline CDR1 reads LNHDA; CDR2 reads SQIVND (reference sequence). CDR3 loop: CASSIATGYNSPLHF. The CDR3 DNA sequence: TGTGCCAGTAGTATAGCAACAGGGTATAATTCACCCCTCCACTTT.

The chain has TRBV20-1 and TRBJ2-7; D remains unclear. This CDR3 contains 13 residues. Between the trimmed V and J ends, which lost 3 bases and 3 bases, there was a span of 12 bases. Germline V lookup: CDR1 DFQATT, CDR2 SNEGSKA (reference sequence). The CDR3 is CSASGLYSYEQYF. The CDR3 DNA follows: TGCAGTGCTAGTGGTCTATATAGCTACGAGCAGTACTTC.

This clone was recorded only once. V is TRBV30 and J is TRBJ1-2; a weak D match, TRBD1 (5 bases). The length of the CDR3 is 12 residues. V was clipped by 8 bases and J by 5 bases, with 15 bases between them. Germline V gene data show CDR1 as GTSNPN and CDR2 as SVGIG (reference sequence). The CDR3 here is CAGTGGRYGYTF. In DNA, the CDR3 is TGTGCCGGAACGGGGGGGAGGTATGGCTACACCTTC.

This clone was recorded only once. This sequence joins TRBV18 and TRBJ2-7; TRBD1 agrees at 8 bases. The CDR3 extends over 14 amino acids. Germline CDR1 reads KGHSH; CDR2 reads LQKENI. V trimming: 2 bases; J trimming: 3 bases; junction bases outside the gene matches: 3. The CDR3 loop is CASSPATGGYEQYF. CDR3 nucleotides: TGTGCCAGCTCACCAGCCACAGGGGGCTACGAGCAGTACTTC.

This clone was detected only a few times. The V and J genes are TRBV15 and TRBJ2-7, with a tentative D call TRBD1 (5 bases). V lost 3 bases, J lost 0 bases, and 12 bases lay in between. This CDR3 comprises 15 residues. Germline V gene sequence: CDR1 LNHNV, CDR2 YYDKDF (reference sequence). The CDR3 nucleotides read TGTGCCACCAGCAGCCAGACAGTTACCTCCTACGAGCAGTACTTC. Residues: CATSSQTVTSYEQYF.

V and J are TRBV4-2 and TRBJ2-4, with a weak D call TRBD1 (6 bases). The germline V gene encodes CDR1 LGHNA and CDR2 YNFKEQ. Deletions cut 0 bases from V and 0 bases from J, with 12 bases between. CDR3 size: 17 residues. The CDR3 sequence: CASSQDYGQTAKNIQYF. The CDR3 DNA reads TGTGCCAGCAGCCAAGATTACGGACAGACAGCCAAAAACATTCAGTACTTC.